The source of this T cell receptor beta chain is a study of human T cells and chemical hapten exposure (dated by TCRdb to 2020 to 2022). Turning to the overall study: For sensitization, 2% DPC in acetone was applied to a 2 cm by 2 cm area of upper inner arm skin. Some 29 alopecia patients gave blood for TCR sequencing at one to four time points (pre-sensitization, 2, 6 and 24 weeks). Patch testing on the upper back used Finn chambers containing 0.01% DPC, with scoring done after 6 days according to International Contact Dermatitis Research Group standards. Peripheral blood TCR repertoire changes were tracked in vivo in alopecia patients during primary and secondary sensitization to the hapten diphenylcyclopropenone (DPC). Blood samples were taken from patients before sensitization (week 0) and at 2, 6 and about 24 weeks after DPC sensitization. Most of the patients in the cohort were female, and the cohort covered alopecia areata with under or over 50% scalp involvement, alopecia totalis and alopecia universalis. Throughout the roughly 25-week study period, patients were also given weekly therapeutic DPC doses on the scalp. Libraries were combined into a pool for sequencing, and differences in TCR yield between samples came mainly from small differences in library volumes within the pool. The paper as a whole reports these results and caveats: All patients had alopecia, a presumed autoimmune disease, so their immune response might differ from that of healthy individuals. Expanded TCRs formed significantly more large CDR3 similarity clusters than pre-sensitization or healthy control sets, consistent with antigen-driven responses. Patch test score was positively correlated with the number of PT1 expanded TCRs, with significance at thresholds 8, 16 and 32 but not at 4. No change with DPC sensitization was found in the number of TCRs above 1 in 1000 frequency, and no evidence of global repertoire structure alterations was found. Repeated subsampling changed both the strength of the expansion versus patch-test correlation and the threshold at which the correlation became significant.

Note on this clonotype: Its antigen is not yet known. Base qualities are not recorded, but no much larger clone differs from it by a single base.

Receptors were amplified or captured by RACE. Sequencing relied on a NextSeq 500. During library preparation, unique molecular identifiers were attached to individual cDNA molecules so that TCRs could be counted quantitatively and reproducibly. Both TCR alpha and TCR beta chains were sequenced from each blood RNA sample. The paper's data handling went like this. The median number of TCRs per sample was some 100,000, ranging from about 20,000 to 700,000. V, J and CDR3 annotation of the TCR reads was carried out using the Decombinator software suite. Every sample was subsampled to the same number of TCRs (28,000) for the PS versus PT1 abundance plots. TCRs were defined as expanded if absent before sensitization and observed at least eight times at the 2-week time point. In TCRdb, the public reads were trimmed at Q25 with fastp and aligned with MiXCR, with productive beta chains retained. CDR3 protein sequences are deduplicated, and each keeps its most common genes and DNA. What appears here as the V and J calls and clone size reflects TCRdb's work, not the paper's. The sample table holds 75,000 to 100,000 distinct CDR3 sequences, of which roughly 10% were seen once. The biggest ten clones account for around 2.2% of the sample.

The meaning of the sample's time point label: patch test 1, 2 weeks after DPC sensitization. The treatment or condition label here, explained by the study, means: therapeutic diphenylcyclopropenone sensitization with weekly scalp DPC. At every patch-test visit, the blood draw took place before the patch test was put on. Patients were eligible if aged 18 to 70, diagnosed with alopecia and judged suitable for DPC therapy, and pregnant patients were excluded. Unfractionated whole blood was collected in Tempus Blood RNA tubes, and total RNA was extracted from that blood. V is pared back by 3 bases and J by 2 bases, with 7 bases lying between the germline termini. From its cysteine to its phenylalanine, the CDR3 spans 13 amino acids. Only the CDR3 region is kept as DNA, spanning 39 bases read in frame from base 1.

The sequence came from a man aged 35 to 55 with alopecia areata. Some clones in this sample may be carry-over from other donors' samples. The sequenced sample was whole blood, obtained in connection with sensitization to the hapten diphenylcyclopropenone (DPC). The receptor chain draws on TRBV12-3 or TRBV12-4 and TRBJ1-2; 5 matching bases give a weak D call of TRBD1. The CDR3: CASSLRTNYGYTF. The sequence in DNA is TGTGCCAGCAGTTTGAGGACAAACTATGGCTACACCTTC.